One and the same sample provided the 32 T cell receptor beta chains below, sequenced in a study of T cells in Graves' hyperthyroidism and ophthalmopathy. TCR beta CDR3 regions were amplified from RNA. The primer set for the first-round RT-PCR of the TCR CDR3 was HTBI. Each CDR3 protein gets one entry after TCRdb re-called the multiplex PCR reads with MiXCR. The table includes around 300,000 distinct CDR3 sequences, 12% to 15% detected once. Material for sequencing was blood. These TCRs come from a middle-aged woman with Graves' hyperthyroidism.

The chain uses TRBV11-3 and TRBJ2-1; 12 positions match TRBD2. CDR1 is SGHNT and CDR2 is YENEEA in the germline V gene. Trimming cost V 5 bases and J 5 bases; bases outside gene matches: 7. This CDR3 has 16 residues. Here the CDR3 DNA reads TGTGCCAGCAGCCCCGCTCTAGCGGGAGGGAACAATGAGCAGTTCTTC. Translating it yields CASSPALAGGNNEQFF.

About this clonotype: This sequence may be a read error, since a much larger clone differs from it by one base. V is TRBV27 and J is TRBJ1-1; a weak D match, TRBD1 (6 bases). Trimming removed 0 bases from V and 2 bases from J, with 10 bases in between. This CDR3 contains 15 residues. Germline assignment: CDR1 MNHEY and CDR2 SMNVEV (reference sequence). Here the CDR3 reads CASSLSIGGNTEAFF. DNA of the CDR3: TGTGCCAGCAGTTTATCCATAGGGGGAAACACTGAAGCTTTCTTT.

This clonotype was seen a handful of times. This chain uses TRBV20-1 with TRBJ2-2; 7 bases agree with TRBD2. The CDR3 is made up of 14 amino acids. Germline loops: CDR1 DFQATT, CDR2 SNEGSKA (reference sequence). Trimming at V came to 3 bases and at J to 6 bases, leaving 7 bases not matched to a gene. The CDR3 protein is CSASFGRSAGELFF. CDR3 coding DNA: TGCAGTGCTAGTTTCGGGAGGTCGGCCGGGGAGCTGTTTTTT.

Only a few counts were recorded for this clonotype. V usage is TRBV5-6 and J usage is TRBJ2-1; D not resolved. CDR1 and CDR2 from the germline V gene are SGHDT and YYEEEE. V was pared by 2 bases and J by 9 bases, with 9 bases between. This CDR3 has 12 residues. The CDR3 here is CASSFWVGEQFF. The CDR3 bases are TGTGCCAGCAGCTTTTGGGTGGGTGAGCAGTTCTTC.

This clonotype was found many times. The chain joins TRBV2 to TRBJ1-1, with 7 bases fitting TRBD1. Losses at the gene ends were 6 bases for V and 7 bases for J; bases not matched to a gene: 11. CDR3 size: 14 residues. Germline-derived CDR1 and CDR2 are SNHLY and FYNNEI. Written as DNA, the CDR3 is TGTGCCAGCAGCCTCGAACCGGGACAGAATGAAGCTTTCTTT. The encoded protein is CASSLEPGQNEAFF. The full variable domain, in which reference TRBV2 and TRBJ1-1 provide the parts outside the CDR3, is EPEVTQTPSHQVTQMGQEVILRCVPISNHLYFYWYRQILGQKVEFLVSFYNNEISEKSEIFDDQFSVERPDGSNFTLKIRSTKLEDSAMYFCASSLEPGQNEAFFGQGTRLTVV.

This sequence joins TRBV15 and TRBJ1-4; 9 positions agree with TRBD1. J gave up 3 bases and V 4 bases, and 3 bases lay outside the gene matches. Per the germline V gene, CDR1 is LNHNV and CDR2 is YYDKDF (reference sequence). The CDR3 length is 15 residues. CDR3 region: CATSIRTGANEKLFF. The DNA of the CDR3 is TGTGCCACCAGCATCCGGACAGGGGCTAATGAAAAACTGTTTTTT.

This clonotype has a count of ten or more. The rearrangement uses TRBV5-1 and TRBJ1-5; no clear D. From germline, CDR1 is SGHRS and CDR2 YFSETQ. The CDR3 sequence is 13 residues long. Trimming cost V 4 bases and J 4 bases, with 9 bases left between them. Written as DNA, the CDR3 is TGCGCCAGCAGCCCCTATGGGAATCAGCCCCAGCATTTT. It encodes CASSPYGNQPQHF.

V and J are TRBV29-1 and TRBJ2-3; a weak D match, TRBD2 (5 bases). There are 13 residues in the CDR3. From germline, CDR1 is SQVTM and CDR2 ANQGSEA. The V and J ends lost 5 bases and 4 bases respectively, with 13 bases between them. The CDR3 nucleotides read TGCAGCGTTTTCCCCCGGGGAGCAGATACGCAGTATTTT. Translated, it gives CSVFPRGADTQYF.

This clonotype was seen at least ten times. V gene TRBV7-2 combines with J gene TRBJ1-3, with 8 bases that match TRBD1. Germline V lookup: CDR1 SGHTA, CDR2 FQGNSA. This CDR3 contains 16 residues. The J segment lost 0 bases and the V segment lost 5 bases, leaving 6 bases of the junction unmatched. CDR3 sequence (DNA): TGTGCCAGCAGCCCGGACAGGGATTACTCTGGAAACACCATATATTTT. It specifies CASSPDRDYSGNTIYF.

This clonotype was seen many times. J is TRBJ2-7 and V is TRBV7-9; TRBD2 aligns across 7 bases. The CDR3 loop spans 14 amino acids. Germline trimming cut 4 bases from V and 9 bases from J; bases unmatched to any gene: 12. CDR1 is SEHNR and CDR2 is FQNEAQ in the germline V gene (reference sequence). CDR3 protein: CASSSGGLTTAQYF. CDR3 coding DNA: TGTGCCAGCAGCTCCGGGGGACTAACTACGGCGCAGTACTTC. Looking up the rest from reference TRBV7-9 and TRBJ2-7 gives the full variable domain: DTGVSQNPRHKITKRGQNVTFRCDPISEHNRLYWYRQTLGQGPEFLTYFQNEAQLEKSRLLSDRFSAERPKGSFSTLEIQRTEQGDSAMYLCASSSGGLTTAQYFGPGTRLTVT.

This clonotype was observed a handful of times. This sequence joins TRBV11-1 and TRBJ2-7; D gene ambiguous. Per the germline V gene, CDR1 is SGHAT and CDR2 is FQDESV (reference sequence). The CDR3 has 13 residues. V was cut by 0 bases and J by 3 bases, with 6 bases left in between. The CDR3 DNA reads TGTGCCAGCAGCTTAGCGCGTTACTACGAGCAGTACTTC. Its translation is CASSLARYYEQYF.

The chain uses TRBV6-1 and TRBJ1-3, with 8 bases that match TRBD1. Trimming removed 6 bases from V and 0 bases from J; junction bases left unmatched: 1. From germline, CDR1 is MNHNS and CDR2 SASEGT. The CDR3 length is 14 residues. Here the CDR3 reads CASRQGDSGNTIYF. The CDR3, as DNA: TGTGCCAGCAGACAGGGGGACTCTGGAAACACCATATATTTT.

As regards this clonotype: One base away lies a much larger clone, so this may be a sequencing read error. The chain has TRBV12-3 or TRBV12-4 and TRBJ2-3; the match to TRBD2 covers 9 bases. This CDR3 comprises 16 residues. CDR3 nucleotide sequence: TGTGCCAGCACCCTAGATCAACTAGCGGGCACAGATGCGCAGTATTTT. Translating it yields CASTLDQLAGTDAQYF.

There are many counts of this clonotype. V usage is TRBV12-3 or TRBV12-4 and J usage is TRBJ2-6; D is perhaps TRBD1 (5 bases). The V end lost 5 bases, the J end lost 1 base, and 6 bases lay between the germline ends. The CDR3 contains 14 residues. The CDR3 loop reads CASSRQSGANVLTF. The CDR3 coding sequence is TGTGCCAGCAGTCGACAGTCTGGGGCCAACGTCCTGACTTTC.

This clonotype was detected ten times or more. V gene TRBV19 combines with J gene TRBJ2-7; D is perhaps TRBD2 (6 bases). Germline V gene lookup returns CDR1 LNHDA and CDR2 SQIVND (reference sequence). The CDR3 is 16 amino acids. Trimming took 6 bases from V and 2 from J, leaving 20 bases between them. The DNA of the CDR3 is TGTGCCAGTAGCCCATCCAGGTCGGGAGCTCCCTACGAGCAGTACTTC. Translated, it gives CASSPSRSGAPYEQYF.

This clonotype occurred many times. V and J are TRBV2 and TRBJ1-4; 7 nucleotides line up with TRBD1. The CDR3 runs 15 residues. The J segment lost 0 bases and the V segment lost 6 bases, leaving 4 bases of the junction unmatched. Per germline, CDR1 SNHLY and CDR2 FYNNEI. DNA for the CDR3: TGTGCCAGCAGGGGACAGCTTGCAACTAATGAAAAACTGTTTTTT. Its protein is CASRGQLATNEKLFF.

The table lists this clonotype with many counts. The chain has TRBV6-1 and TRBJ2-7; D not resolved. The CDR3 runs 14 residues. V was clipped by 9 bases and J by 0 bases, with 15 bases between them. Germline-derived CDR1 and CDR2 are MNHNS and SASEGT. The chain's CDR3 is CASIPYLHSYEQYF. CDR3 bases: TGTGCCAGTATACCCTATCTCCACTCCTACGAGCAGTACTTC.

The table lists this clonotype with a count of one. The chain links TRBV19 to TRBJ2-1; TRBD1 matches at 9 bases. J gave up 4 bases and V 0 bases, and 7 bases lay outside the gene matches. Germline CDR1 reads LNHDA; CDR2 reads SQIVND (reference sequence). The CDR3 is made up of 17 amino acids. In DNA form, the CDR3 reads TGTGCCAGTAGTATAGAATCGGGGACAGGGCTTTACAATGAGCAGTTCTTC. Protein product: CASSIESGTGLYNEQFF.

This clonotype was seen ten or more times. This chain uses TRBV6-1 with TRBJ1-4, with D maybe TRBD1 (6 bases). Trimming pared 1 base from V and 5 bases from J, leaving 11 bases between. CDR3 size: 15 residues. CDR1 and CDR2 from the germline V gene are MNHNS and SASEGT. The CDR3 loop is CASSEEQGRNEKLFF. CDR3 bases: TGTGCCAGCAGTGAAGAACAGGGACGGAATGAAAAACTGTTTTTT.

Many counts were recorded for this clonotype. The chain uses TRBV2 and TRBJ1-5; D possibly corresponds to TRBD1 (6 bases). Germline CDR1 reads SNHLY; CDR2 reads FYNNEI. This CDR3 is 16 amino acids long. The germline V and J ends were trimmed by 3 bases and 1 base, with 13 bases remaining between them. This chain's CDR3 is CASSEGGGRSNQPQHF. The DNA for the CDR3 is TGTGCCAGCAGTGAGGGGGGGGGGCGAAGCAATCAGCCCCAGCATTTT.

This clonotype has at least ten counts. V usage is TRBV7-9 and J usage is TRBJ2-3, with a possible D match to TRBD1 (5 bases). Germline V gives CDR1 SEHNR, CDR2 FQNEAQ (reference sequence). This CDR3 spans 14 amino acids. Trimming pared 4 bases from V and 1 base from J, leaving 9 bases between. DNA of the CDR3: TGTGCCAGCAGCTCCCTACAGGGCACAGATACGCAGTATTTT. Translating it yields CASSSLQGTDTQYF.

There are many counts of this clonotype. The V gene is TRBV20-1, the J gene TRBJ1-2, with 11 positions matching TRBD1. This CDR3 is built from 13 residues. V shed 5 bases, J shed 4 bases, and the junction held 3 bases outside the gene matches. The germline V gene encodes CDR1 DFQATT and CDR2 SNEGSKA (reference sequence). In DNA, the CDR3 is TGCAGTGCTCGGACAGGGGGCCTCTATGGCTACACCTTC. As protein: CSARTGGLYGYTF.

This clonotype was picked up many times. The V gene is TRBV28, the J gene TRBJ2-1, with TRBD2 matching over 10 bases. Germline CDR1 MDHEN, CDR2 SYDVKM. J was trimmed by 8 bases and V by 1 base; bases with no gene match: 8. The CDR3 covers 16 residues. The CDR3 region has the DNA TGTGCCAGCAGTTTATACAGCGGGAGGGGTGACGATGAGCAGTTCTTC. Translated, it gives CASSLYSGRGDDEQFF.

Many counts were recorded for this clonotype. The chain couples TRBV19 to TRBJ2-5; possibly TRBD1 for D (5 bases). The CDR3 contains 13 residues. V lost 10 bases to trimming and J lost 7 bases, with 19 bases between them. Germline-derived CDR1 and CDR2 are LNHDA and SQIVND (reference sequence). CDR3: CATMVQGTGTQYF. CDR3 nucleotides: TGTGCCACCATGGTGCAGGGTACAGGGACCCAGTACTTC.

This sequence joins TRBV6-5 and TRBJ1-4; weak D call: TRBD1 (6 bases). The CDR3 length is 13 residues. The germline gives CDR1 MNHEY, CDR2 SVGAGI. Trimming took off 2 bases at V and 11 bases at J, with 12 bases between the two ends. CDR3 sequence: CASSYVQGSKLFF. The CDR3 nucleotides are TGTGCCAGCAGTTACGTTCAGGGGTCCAAACTGTTTTTT.

This clonotype has more than one count but fewer than ten. The V call is TRBV6-5, the J call TRBJ1-6, with 8 bases matching TRBD1. Germline V gene lookup returns CDR1 MNHEY and CDR2 SVGAGI. CDR3 length: 14 amino acids. V lost 6 bases and J lost 8; bases outside the gene matches: 6. CDR3 bases: TGTGCCAGCAGCTACAGGGGGGATGATTCACCCCTCCACTTT. Encoded protein: CASSYRGDDSPLHF.

The sample holds a few counts of this clonotype. In DNA form, the CDR3 reads TGTGCCAGCAGCTTTCAAGCGGGGGGCACAGATACGCAGTATTTT. This translates into CASSFQAGGTDTQYF. The gene calls are TRBV5-8 and TRBJ2-3, with 8 bases matching TRBD2. With 2 bases clipped from V and 1 base from J, the junction kept 3 bases outside the gene matches. Germline lookup yields CDR1 SGHTS and CDR2 YDEGEE. The CDR3 runs 15 residues.

This clonotype was detected a few times. This chain joins TRBV29-1 and TRBJ2-3; D not resolved. The CDR3 length is 14 residues. Trimming removed 5 bases from V and 3 bases from J, with 15 bases in between. Germline CDR1 SQVTM, CDR2 ANQGSEA. CDR3 protein: CSVLEAIWTDTQYF. CDR3 coding DNA: TGCAGCGTTTTGGAAGCGATTTGGACAGATACGCAGTATTTT.

There are many counts of this clonotype. The J gene is TRBJ2-3, the V gene TRBV5-5; tentatively, D is TRBD2 (6 bases). CDR3 length: 15 residues. V was shortened by 0 bases and J by 3 bases, with 11 bases between the two germline ends. From germline, CDR1 is SGHKS and CDR2 YYEKEE (reference sequence). CDR3 sequence reads: CASSLEPGRTDTQYF. As DNA, the CDR3 is TGTGCCAGCAGCTTGGAACCAGGGAGGACAGATACGCAGTATTTT. The variable domain in full, with the rest retrieved from reference TRBV5-5 and TRBJ2-3, is DAGVTQSPTHLIKTRGQQVTLRCSPISGHKSVSWYQQVLGQGPQFIFQYYEKEERGRGNFPDRFSARQFPNYSSELNVNALLLGDSALYLCASSLEPGRTDTQYFGPGTRLTVL.

This clonotype showed up many times. The chain joins TRBV9 to TRBJ2-1, with a weak D call TRBD2 (6 bases). V was pared by 0 bases and J by 3 bases, with 10 bases between. The CDR3 length is 15 residues. CDR1 and CDR2 from the germline V gene are SGDLS and YYNGEE. CDR3 nucleotide sequence: TGTGCCAGCAGCGTAGTAGCGGCAAACTACAATGAGCAGTTCTTC. Translated, it gives CASSVVAANYNEQFF.

This clonotype has at least ten counts. The V and J genes are TRBV2 and TRBJ2-7; perhaps TRBD2 as D (5 bases). V lost 8 bases and J lost 3, with 14 bases in between. The CDR3 extends over 13 amino acids. In germline, CDR1 is SNHLY, CDR2 FYNNEI. CDR3 DNA sequence: TGTGCCAGCGGGTCTCTGGGAGTCTACGAGCAGTACTTC. It encodes CASGSLGVYEQYF.

This clonotype was recorded at least ten times. V usage is TRBV7-9 and J usage is TRBJ1-1; perhaps TRBD1 as D (5 bases). This CDR3 is 14 amino acids long. V lost 2 bases to trimming and J lost 0 bases, with 7 bases between them. CDR1 and CDR2 from the germline V gene are SEHNR and FQNEAQ (reference sequence). CDR3 protein: CASSLKGMNTEAFF. The CDR3 region has the DNA TGTGCCAGCAGCTTAAAGGGGATGAACACTGAAGCTTTCTTT.